The 2 T cell receptor beta chains in this list originate from one sample, sequenced in a study of T cell changes during pregnancy in multiple sclerosis. Generated by immunoSEQ multiplex PCR, the TCRdb table keeps only in-frame clones and is missing some. This sample has around 59,000 clones, with about 89% found just once. Sequencing used CD4+ T cells from peripheral blood mononuclear cells, obtained in the first trimester of pregnancy. These receptors originate from a female donor with multiple sclerosis, enrolled in a pregnancy study.

The chain combines TRBV29-1 with TRBJ1-1; D may be TRBD1 (5 bases). Trimming left V 1 base short and J 2 bases short, with 8 bases between. The CDR3 is 13 residues long. Germline V gene lookup returns CDR1 SQVTM and CDR2 ANQGSEA. CDR3 protein: CSVEVGGNTEAFF. CDR3 coding DNA: TGCAGCGTTGAAGTCGGGGGTAACACTGAAGCTTTCTTT. The whole variable domain, remainder taken from reference TRBV29-1 and TRBJ1-1, is SAVISQKPSRDICQRGTSLTIQCQVDSQVTMMFWYRQQPGQSLTLIATANQGSEATYESGFVIDKFPISRPNLTFSTLTVSNMSPEDSSIYLCSVEVGGNTEAFFGQGTRLTVV.

The chain joins TRBV7-2 to TRBJ1-2, with D perhaps matching TRBD1 (6 bases). V dropped 6 bases and J dropped 4 bases, with 12 bases sitting between them. CDR3 length equals 13 residues. Germline lookup yields CDR1 SGHTA and CDR2 FQGNSA. The CDR3 reads CASRPGTSYGYTF. DNA for the CDR3: TGTGCCAGCAGACCTGGGACATCCTATGGCTACACCTTC.